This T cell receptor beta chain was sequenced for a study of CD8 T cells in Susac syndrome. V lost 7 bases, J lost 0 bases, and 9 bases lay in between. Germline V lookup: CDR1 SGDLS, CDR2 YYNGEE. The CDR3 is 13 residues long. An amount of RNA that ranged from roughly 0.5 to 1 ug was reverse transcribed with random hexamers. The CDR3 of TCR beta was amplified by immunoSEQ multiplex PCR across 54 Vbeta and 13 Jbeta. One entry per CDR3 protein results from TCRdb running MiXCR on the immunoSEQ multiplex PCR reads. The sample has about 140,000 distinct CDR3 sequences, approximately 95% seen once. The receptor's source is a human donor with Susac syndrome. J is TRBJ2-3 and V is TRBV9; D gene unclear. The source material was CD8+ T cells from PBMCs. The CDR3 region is CASSSISTDTQYF. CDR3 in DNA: TGTGCCAGCTCCTCCATTAGCACAGATACGCAGTATTTT.